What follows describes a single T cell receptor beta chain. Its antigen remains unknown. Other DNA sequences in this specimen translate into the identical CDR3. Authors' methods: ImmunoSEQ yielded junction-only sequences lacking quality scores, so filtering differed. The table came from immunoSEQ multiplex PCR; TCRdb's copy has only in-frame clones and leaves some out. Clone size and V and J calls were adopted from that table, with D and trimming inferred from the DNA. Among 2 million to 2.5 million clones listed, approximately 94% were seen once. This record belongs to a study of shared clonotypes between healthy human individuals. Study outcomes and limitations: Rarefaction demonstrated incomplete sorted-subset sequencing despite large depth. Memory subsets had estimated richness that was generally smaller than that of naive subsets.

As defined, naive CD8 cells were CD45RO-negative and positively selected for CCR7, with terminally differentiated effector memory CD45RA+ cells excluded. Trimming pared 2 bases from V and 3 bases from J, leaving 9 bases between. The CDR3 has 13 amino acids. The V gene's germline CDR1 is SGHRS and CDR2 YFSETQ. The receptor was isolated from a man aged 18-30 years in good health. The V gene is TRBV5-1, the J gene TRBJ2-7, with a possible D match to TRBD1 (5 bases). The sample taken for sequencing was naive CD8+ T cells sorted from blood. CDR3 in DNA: TGCGCCAGCAGCTTAGGGGTAGGCTACGAGCAGTACTTC. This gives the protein CASSLGVGYEQYF. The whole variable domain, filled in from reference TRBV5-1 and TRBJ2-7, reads KAGVTQTPRYLIKTRGQQVTLSCSPISGHRSVSWYQQTPGQGLQFLFEYFSETQRNKGNFPGRFSGRQFSNSRSEMNVSTLELGDSALYLCASSLGVGYEQYFGPGTRLTVT.